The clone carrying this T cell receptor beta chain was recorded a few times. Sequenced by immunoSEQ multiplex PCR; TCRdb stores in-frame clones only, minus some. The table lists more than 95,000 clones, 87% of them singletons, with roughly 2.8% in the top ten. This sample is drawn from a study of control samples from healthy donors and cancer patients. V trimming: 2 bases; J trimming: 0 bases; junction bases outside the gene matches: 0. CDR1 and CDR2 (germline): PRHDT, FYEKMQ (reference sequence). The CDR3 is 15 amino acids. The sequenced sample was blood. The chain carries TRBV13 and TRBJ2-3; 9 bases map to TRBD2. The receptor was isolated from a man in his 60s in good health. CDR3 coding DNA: TGTGCCAGCAGCTTAAGCGGGGGGAGCACAGATACGCAGTATTTT. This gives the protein CASSLSGGSTDTQYF.